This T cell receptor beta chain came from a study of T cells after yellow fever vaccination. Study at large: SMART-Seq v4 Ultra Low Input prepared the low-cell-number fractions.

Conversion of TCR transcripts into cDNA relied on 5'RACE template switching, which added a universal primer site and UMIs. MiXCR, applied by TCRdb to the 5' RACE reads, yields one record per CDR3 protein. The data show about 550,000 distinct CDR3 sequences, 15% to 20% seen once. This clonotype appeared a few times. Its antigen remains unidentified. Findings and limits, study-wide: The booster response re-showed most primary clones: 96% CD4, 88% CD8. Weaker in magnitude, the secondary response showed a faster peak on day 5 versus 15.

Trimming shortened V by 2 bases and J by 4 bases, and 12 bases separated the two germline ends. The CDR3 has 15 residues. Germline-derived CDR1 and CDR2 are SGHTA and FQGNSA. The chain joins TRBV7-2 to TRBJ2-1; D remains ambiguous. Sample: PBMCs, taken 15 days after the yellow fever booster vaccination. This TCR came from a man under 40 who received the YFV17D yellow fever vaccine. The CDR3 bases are TGTGCCAGCAGCTTAACCGTCGATGGGTACAATGAGCAGTTCTTC. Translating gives CASSLTVDGYNEQFF.